Below are 25 T cell receptor beta chains sequenced from a single sample in a study of T cell changes during pregnancy in multiple sclerosis (dated by TCRdb to about 2019). The library was built by means of the immunoSEQ multiplex PCR assay. This is the immuneACCESS table as TCRdb keeps it, with only in-frame sequences that have V and J called. A part of the clones is gone; compared with another copy, unresolved V genes explain less than half, and the rest is unexplained. A total of tens of thousands of clones appear in this sample, around 89% of them only once. The top ten constitute approximately 3.8% of the sample. The source material was CD4+ T cells from peripheral blood mononuclear cells, sampled in the first trimester of pregnancy. The receptor source for this set is a female donor in good health, enrolled as a control in a pregnancy study.

V is TRBV7-9 and J is TRBJ1-6, with D uncertain. Germline CDR1 is SEHNR and CDR2 is FQNEAQ (reference sequence). Trimming shortened V by 5 bases and J by 8 bases, and 19 bases separated the two germline ends. The CDR3 runs 16 residues. DNA of the CDR3: TGTGCCAGCAGCCCCCCCACCGGGAACACATATTCACCCCTCCACTTT. This codes for CASSPPTGNTYSPLHF.

The CDR3 region has the DNA TGCAGCGTTGGTACGCAGGGCACCGGGGAGCTGTTTTTT. This gives the protein CSVGTQGTGELFF. The rearrangement links TRBV29-1 to TRBJ2-2, with a possible D match to TRBD1 (5 bases). The V end was cut by 4 bases, the J end by 4 bases, with 10 bases between. There are 13 residues in the CDR3. Germline lookup yields CDR1 SQVTM and CDR2 ANQGSEA.

The genes are TRBV29-1 and TRBJ2-3; TRBD2 aligns across 9 bases. Per germline, CDR1 SQVTM and CDR2 ANQGSEA. Trimming cost V 6 bases and J 4 bases; bases outside gene matches: 11. The length of the CDR3 is 15 residues. The CDR3, as DNA: TGCAGCGTCCCTTCGGGGGTAGCGGGAGCAGATACGCAGTATTTT. This gives the protein CSVPSGVAGADTQYF.

This rearrangement joins TRBV5-1 to TRBJ1-1, with 7 bases lining up with TRBD1. Trimming took 4 bases from V and 2 from J; bases not matched to a gene: 8. The V gene's germline CDR1 is SGHRS and CDR2 YFSETQ. CDR3 size: 15 residues. The CDR3 DNA sequence: TGCGCCAGCAGCGGGGAGAACAGGGGAAACACTGAAGCTTTCTTT. Protein: CASSGENRGNTEAFF.

The CDR3 DNA follows: TGTGCCAGCAGCTTGGCCGGGACTAGAATGTTTGGGGCCAACGTCCTGACTTTC. Protein product: CASSLAGTRMFGANVLTF. V usage is TRBV28 and J usage is TRBJ2-6; 8 nucleotides agree with TRBD2. The CDR3 is 18 amino acids. Germline CDR1 is MDHEN and CDR2 is SYDVKM. Trimming took 6 bases from V and 3 from J; bases not matched to a gene: 13.

V is TRBV4-2 and J is TRBJ2-7, with a weak D call TRBD1 (5 bases). The germline gives CDR1 LGHNA, CDR2 YNFKEQ. There are 14 residues in the CDR3. Between the trimmed V and J ends, which lost 2 bases and 3 bases, there was a span of 11 bases. The CDR3 bases are TGTGCCAGCAGCCAATTATCCGACAGCTACGAGCAGTACTTC. Protein: CASSQLSDSYEQYF.

V and J are TRBV6-5 and TRBJ1-6, with a weak D call TRBD1 (6 bases). V dropped 6 bases and J dropped 5 bases, with 14 bases sitting between them. This CDR3 spans 15 amino acids. The V gene's germline CDR1 is MNHEY and CDR2 SVGAGI. The CDR3 DNA is TGTGCCAGCAGACGAAGACAGGCAAATAATTCACCCCTCCACTTT. The encoded protein is CASRRRQANNSPLHF.

This sequence joins TRBV9 and TRBJ2-3, with TRBD2 matching over 14 bases. CDR3 length: 18 amino acids. CDR1 SGDLS and CDR2 YYNGEE come from the germline V gene. V was clipped by 1 base and J by 6 bases; unmatched bases: 10. As DNA, the CDR3 is TGTGCCAGCAGCGTACCCCCAGGACTAGCGGGGGGCGGCGATACGCAGTATTTT. It specifies CASSVPPGLAGGGDTQYF.

This chain joins TRBV6-1 and TRBJ1-5; TRBD1 agrees at 8 bases. Per the germline V gene, CDR1 is MNHNS and CDR2 is SASEGT. J lost 10 bases, V lost 7 bases, and 15 bases had no gene match. The CDR3 extends over 15 amino acids. CDR3 DNA sequence: TGTGCCAGCACTCCCTCGGGACAGGCATCCAGCCCCCAGCATTTT. It yields the protein CASTPSGQASSPQHF.

The CDR3 sequence is CASSLIWAHTQYF. CDR3 coding DNA: TGTGCCAGCAGTTTAATCTGGGCACATACGCAGTATTTT. The rearrangement uses TRBV27 and TRBJ2-3, with no clear D. This CDR3 spans 13 amino acids. Trimming pared 2 bases from V and 7 bases from J, leaving 10 bases between. CDR1 is MNHEY, CDR2 SMNVEV, per germline (reference sequence).

The CDR3 bases are TGTGCCAGCAGTTTATATGGCTCACCCCTCCACTTT. Encoded protein: CASSLYGSPLHF. The chain employs TRBV28 and TRBJ1-6, with no clear D. V lost 1 base and J lost 10, with 5 bases in between. CDR1 MDHEN and CDR2 SYDVKM come from the germline V gene. The CDR3 sequence is 12 residues long.

The V call is TRBV10-3, the J call TRBJ2-5; 8 positions agree with TRBD1. The CDR3 spans 14 residues. J was trimmed by 1 base and V by 6 bases; bases with no gene match: 4. Germline assignment: CDR1 ENHRY and CDR2 SYGVKD. The CDR3 DNA reads as TGTGCCATCAGGACCGACAGGGGCCAAGAGACCCAGTACTTC. This gives the protein CAIRTDRGQETQYF.

V usage is TRBV4-1 and J usage is TRBJ1-5; 7 bases are a match to TRBD1. The V and J ends lost 3 bases and 10 bases, in that order; junction bases with no gene match: 9. CDR1 is MGHRA and CDR2 is YSYEKL in the germline V gene. The CDR3 sequence is 14 residues long. CDR3 protein: CASSHNTGTDPQHF. The CDR3 region has the DNA TGCGCCAGCAGCCACAACACCGGGACAGACCCCCAGCATTTT.

The V gene is TRBV6-5, the J gene TRBJ2-1; 12 nucleotides agree with TRBD1. The CDR3 runs 16 residues. Per germline, CDR1 MNHEY and CDR2 SVGAGI. Trimming removed 2 bases from V and 6 bases from J; junction bases left unmatched: 5. The CDR3 DNA reads as TGTGCCAGCAGTTACGGGGGACAGGGGGCTCTCAATGAGCAGTTCTTC. Translated: CASSYGGQGALNEQFF.

This sequence joins TRBV11-3 and TRBJ2-1; D is unclear. Trimming pared 6 bases from V and 2 bases from J, leaving 5 bases between. Germline V gives CDR1 SGHNT, CDR2 YENEEA. The CDR3 totals 12 residues. This chain's CDR3 is CASSLTYNEQFF. Written as DNA, the CDR3 is TGTGCCAGCAGTCTTACCTACAATGAGCAGTTCTTC.

The chain uses TRBV7-2 and TRBJ1-1; no firm D call. V was trimmed by 1 base and J by 2 bases, leaving 17 bases between them. Germline loops: CDR1 SGHTA, CDR2 FQGNSA. The length of the CDR3 is 17 residues. The CDR3 sequence: CASSLDGGFGRNTEAFF. DNA of the CDR3: TGTGCCAGCAGCTTAGATGGCGGTTTTGGCAGAAACACTGAAGCTTTCTTT.

This chain uses TRBV5-8 with TRBJ1-2, with D possibly matching TRBD1 (6 bases). Germline V gene sequence: CDR1 SGHTS, CDR2 YDEGEE. The CDR3 spans 13 residues. Trimming shortened V by 6 bases and J by 4 bases, and 13 bases separated the two germline ends. CDR3 in DNA: TGTGCCAGCATCCTACAGGGCAGCTATGGCTACACCTTC. It is translated as CASILQGSYGYTF.

The chain uses TRBV5-4 and TRBJ2-1, with D perhaps TRBD1 (6 bases). The CDR3 has 13 residues. Trimming took 1 base from V and 8 from J, leaving 10 bases between them. Germline lookup yields CDR1 SGHNT and CDR2 YYREEE (reference sequence). The CDR3 region is CASSLPGDYEQFF. In nucleotides, the CDR3 is TGTGCCAGCAGCTTGCCAGGGGATTATGAGCAGTTCTTC.

V gene TRBV5-1 combines with J gene TRBJ1-5; a weak D match, TRBD1 (6 bases). Germline CDR1 SGHRS, CDR2 YFSETQ. V was shortened by 4 bases and J by 6 bases, with 14 bases between the two germline ends. The CDR3 length is 14 residues. CDR3 bases: TGCGCCAGCAGCCTAGGGGGTGACGGTCAGCCCCAGCATTTT. It translates to CASSLGGDGQPQHF.

This clone was seen just once. DNA of the CDR3: TGTGCCATCAGTGCTCTAGAGAAGGCGCAGTATTTT. Amino acids: CAISALEKAQYF. The chain carries TRBV10-3 and TRBJ2-3, with no clear D. CDR1 is ENHRY and CDR2 is SYGVKD in the germline V gene. The CDR3 is 12 residues long. Trimming removed 4 bases at V and 10 bases at J, with 12 bases between.

The chain employs TRBV18 and TRBJ2-3, with 10 bases identical to TRBD1. The germline V gene has CDR1 KGHSH and CDR2 LQKENI. This CDR3 has 18 residues. Trimming removed 6 bases from V and 3 bases from J; junction bases left unmatched: 15. The CDR3 sequence: CASSRVGTGASLTDTQYF. CDR3 DNA: TGTGCCAGCTCGCGAGTGGGGACAGGGGCGTCGCTAACAGATACGCAGTATTTT.

The chain uses TRBV4-2 and TRBJ2-3; 11 bases line up with TRBD2. This CDR3 contains 16 residues. CDR1 is LGHNA, CDR2 YNFKEQ, per germline. V lost 5 bases and J lost 0; bases outside the gene matches: 4. CDR3 sequence: CASSYRTSGSTDTQYF. In DNA form, the CDR3 reads TGTGCCAGCAGCTACCGGACTAGCGGGAGCACAGATACGCAGTATTTT.

The gene calls are TRBV4-1 and TRBJ1-3; possible D gene TRBD1, 5 bases. In germline, CDR1 is MGHRA, CDR2 YSYEKL. CDR3 length: 15 amino acids. The V end was cut by 1 base, the J end by 2 bases, with 9 bases between. This chain's CDR3 is CASSQVRDPGNTIYF. The CDR3 DNA follows: TGCGCCAGCAGCCAAGTCAGGGATCCTGGAAACACCATATATTTT.

This clone was detected once. The chain joins TRBV9 to TRBJ1-2, with TRBD1 as a possible D gene (5 bases). Germline-derived CDR1 and CDR2 are SGDLS and YYNGEE. The CDR3 spans 14 residues. V was shortened by 0 bases and J by 5 bases, with 11 bases between the two germline ends. CDR3 amino acids: CASSVGQGKYGYTF. DNA for the CDR3: TGTGCCAGCAGCGTAGGTCAGGGTAAATATGGCTACACCTTC. Supplemented by reference TRBV9 and TRBJ1-2, the full variable domain reads DSGVTQTPKHLITATGQRVTLRCSPRSGDLSVYWYQQSLDQGLQFLIQYYNGEERAKGNILERFSAQQFPDLHSELNLSSLELGDSALYFCASSVGQGKYGYTFGSGTRLTVV.

The chain uses TRBV6-5 and TRBJ2-1; 12 nucleotides line up with TRBD2. Germline V CDR1 and CDR2: MNHEY, SVGAGI. Trimming cost V 6 bases and J 8 bases; bases outside gene matches: 5. This CDR3 is built from 14 residues. The CDR3 reads CASSSRLAGDEQFF. CDR3 DNA sequence: TGTGCCAGCAGCTCCCGACTAGCGGGAGATGAGCAGTTCTTC.